This T cell receptor beta chain derives from a study of T cell changes during pregnancy in multiple sclerosis. The V and J ends lost 4 bases and 5 bases, in that order; junction bases with no gene match: 12. Germline V lookup: CDR1 SGDLS, CDR2 YYNGEE. The CDR3 sequence is 15 residues long. This table comes from immunoSEQ multiplex PCR, and its TCRdb copy is limited to in-frame clones, with some not included. The table includes about 40,000 clones, roughly nine tenths detected once. V is TRBV9 and J is TRBJ2-7; 7 bases map to TRBD2. The sample here was CD4+ T cells from peripheral blood mononuclear cells, taken in the third trimester of pregnancy. This receptor was taken from a female donor in good health, enrolled as a control in a pregnancy study. CDR3 amino acids: CASSPRGGSIDEQYF. The CDR3 nucleotides read TGTGCCAGCAGCCCAAGAGGCGGGAGTATAGACGAGCAGTACTTC. The complete variable domain, with remaining parts taken from reference TRBV9 and TRBJ2-7, reads DSGVTQTPKHLITATGQRVTLRCSPRSGDLSVYWYQQSLDQGLQFLIQYYNGEERAKGNILERFSAQQFPDLHSELNLSSLELGDSALYFCASSPRGGSIDEQYFGPGTRLTVT.